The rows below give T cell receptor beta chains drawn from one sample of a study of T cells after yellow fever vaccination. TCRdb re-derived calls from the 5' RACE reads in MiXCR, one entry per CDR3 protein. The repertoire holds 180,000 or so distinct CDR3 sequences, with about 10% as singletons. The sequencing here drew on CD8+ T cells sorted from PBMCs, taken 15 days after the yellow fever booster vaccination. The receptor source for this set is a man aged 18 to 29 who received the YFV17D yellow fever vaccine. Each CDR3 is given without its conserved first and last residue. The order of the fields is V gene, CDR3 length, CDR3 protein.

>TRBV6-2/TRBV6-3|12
ASSLTGGYREQY
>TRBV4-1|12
ASSHRQITDTQY
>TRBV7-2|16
ASSSPGQGNSGANVLT
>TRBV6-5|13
ASSPTRSSNYGYT
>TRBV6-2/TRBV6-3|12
ASHVDGINQPQH
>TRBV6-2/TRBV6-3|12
ASSPGQYSYEQY
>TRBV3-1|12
ASRTSGGVNEQF
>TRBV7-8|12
ASSRGWGKQPQH
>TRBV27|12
ASSLRDHQETQY
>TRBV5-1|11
ASSLSRFYGYT
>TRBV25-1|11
ASSQGVSTEAF
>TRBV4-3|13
ASSPYLTSTDTQY
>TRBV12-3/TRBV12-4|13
ASSPAGGPVNEQF
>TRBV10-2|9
ASSESDTQY
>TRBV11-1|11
ASSLRLVETQY
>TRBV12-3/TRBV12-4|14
ASSTPDSGVTDTQY
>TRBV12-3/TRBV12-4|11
ASGRGEGETQY
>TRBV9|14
ASSVGGGKDLNEQF
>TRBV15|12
ATSTRTGVVGYT
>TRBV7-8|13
ASSLDAGSYNEQF
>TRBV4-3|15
ASSHRVDRDRIYGYT
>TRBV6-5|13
ASSWGVAGHNEQF